Presented here are 19 T cell receptor beta chains from one specimen sequenced in a study of radiation and T cells in renal cell carcinoma. The time point: blood 2 weeks post-SBRT. Treatment reported: 15 Gy SBRT to primary tumor, nephrectomy 4 weeks later. The repertoire was sequenced with immunoSEQ multiplex PCR; TCRdb's copy has only in-frame clones and lacks some. The repertoire holds roughly 150,000 clones, approximately 88% seen once, with 10% to 15% in the top ten. The sample in question was blood, obtained from a patient whose treatment included radiotherapy and nephrectomy. These TCRs come from a woman between 50 and 59 years old with renal cell carcinoma.

This clone was counted at least ten times. V and J are TRBV6-6 and TRBJ1-1, with TRBD1 matching 8 bases. The V gene's germline CDR1 is MNHNY and CDR2 SVGAGI (reference sequence). J lost 5 bases, V lost 5 bases, and 13 bases had no gene match. The CDR3 runs to 16 residues. The DNA for the CDR3 is TGTGCCAGCAGTAGCGGGACAGGAACCTTTGGAACTGAAGCTTTCTTT. It yields the protein CASSSGTGTFGTEAFF.

The V gene is TRBV7-2, the J gene TRBJ2-1; the match to TRBD2 covers 11 bases. Germline V lookup: CDR1 SGHTA, CDR2 FQGNSA. V trimming: 1 base; J trimming: 2 bases; junction bases outside the gene matches: 4. The CDR3 contains 17 residues. CDR3 in DNA: TGTGCCAGCAGCTTAGTCCCTAGCGGGGGGCCCTACAATGAGCAGTTCTTC. This gives the protein CASSLVPSGGPYNEQFF.

This chain connects TRBV4-1 to TRBJ2-5; 9 nucleotides line up with TRBD1. The V segment lost 3 bases and the J segment 5 bases; nucleotides outside the gene matches: 13. Germline CDR1 reads MGHRA; CDR2 reads YSYEKL. CDR3 length: 17 amino acids. The CDR3 region is CASSQTGTGPFGETQYF. The CDR3 DNA is TGCGCCAGCAGCCAGACCGGGACAGGGCCCTTTGGGGAGACCCAGTACTTC.

The CDR3 sequence is CASSLDVETQYF. CDR3 in DNA: TGTGCCAGCAGCTTGGATGTGGAGACCCAGTACTTC. The rearrangement uses TRBV5-4 and TRBJ2-5, with D unresolved. The ends were cut back, 0 bases at V and 5 bases at J, with 5 bases in the middle. This CDR3 region has 12 residues. Germline-derived CDR1 and CDR2 are SGHNT and YYREEE (reference sequence).

A single count supports this clone. The chain has TRBV5-1 and TRBJ2-5, with TRBD2 identical over 8 bases. After removal of 9 bases from V and 1 base from J, the junction contained 8 bases not matched to a gene. Germline V gene data show CDR1 as SGHRS and CDR2 as YFSETQ. The CDR3 has 14 amino acids. In DNA, the CDR3 is TGCGCCACCGCGGCGGGGGGTCCCCAAGAGACCCAGTACTTC. As protein: CATAAGGPQETQYF.

The chain uses TRBV6-1 and TRBJ1-2, with TRBD1 as a possible D gene (6 bases). CDR1 MNHNS and CDR2 SASEGT come from the germline V gene. V was shortened by 0 bases and J by 4 bases, with 15 bases between the two germline ends. The CDR3 contains 16 residues. The CDR3, as DNA: TGTGCCAGCAGTGAAGCGACGGGGGGCTCGGCCTATGGCTACACCTTC. It codes for CASSEATGGSAYGYTF.

As regards this clone: A junction end diverges from the germline sequence, so it may reflect a read error. The chain joins TRBV7-7 to TRBJ2-6; unclear D gene. Germline assignment: CDR1 SSHAT and CDR2 FNYEAQ (reference sequence). The CDR3 is 14 amino acids. The CDR3 protein is CASSLSPGANVLTF. CDR3 coding DNA: TGTGCTAGCAGCTTATCCCCTGGGGCCAACGTCCTGACTTTC.

The chain links TRBV5-1 to TRBJ2-7; perhaps TRBD1 as D (7 bases). The V gene's germline CDR1 is SGHRS and CDR2 YFSETQ. The CDR3 extends over 15 amino acids. V was cut by 0 bases and J by 0 bases, with 10 bases left in between. The CDR3: CASSLARGASYEQYF. In DNA form, the CDR3 reads TGCGCCAGCAGCTTGGCCAGGGGGGCCTCCTACGAGCAGTACTTC.

The chain combines TRBV18 with TRBJ1-2, with a possible D match to TRBD1 (6 bases). CDR1 and CDR2 (germline): KGHSH, LQKENI. Trimming stripped 3 bases from V and 5 bases from J, with 13 bases between. The CDR3 is made up of 14 amino acids. CDR3 nucleotides: TGTGCCAGCTCACCTTCGACAGGAGTTTATGGCTACACCTTC. Its protein product is CASSPSTGVYGYTF.

The J gene is TRBJ1-4, the V gene TRBV5-5; D not certain. Germline assignment: CDR1 SGHKS and CDR2 YYEKEE (reference sequence). This CDR3 spans 19 amino acids. V was pared by 4 bases and J by 1 base, with 23 bases between. The DNA for the CDR3 is TGTGCCAGCAGCCTTTTACACCGGGAATTTGTTGAAACTAATGAAAAACTGTTTTTT. This encodes CASSLLHREFVETNEKLFF.

V and J are TRBV7-2 and TRBJ1-3; D is perhaps TRBD1 (5 bases). The CDR3 loop spans 15 amino acids. CDR1 is SGHTA, CDR2 FQGNSA, per germline. V lost 5 bases to trimming and J lost 4 bases, with 15 bases between them. The CDR3 reads CASSAPGGGGNTIYF. The CDR3, as DNA: TGTGCCAGCAGCGCTCCCGGGGGAGGCGGAAACACCATATATTTT.

The J gene is TRBJ2-7, the V gene TRBV6-5, with 8 bases fitting TRBD1. The J segment lost 5 bases and the V segment lost 2 bases, leaving 8 bases of the junction unmatched. Germline values: CDR1 MNHEY, CDR2 SVGAGI. This CDR3 comprises 15 residues. The CDR3: CASSYDTGGTNEQYF. CDR3 sequence (DNA): TGTGCCAGCAGTTACGACACAGGGGGGACGAACGAGCAGTACTTC.

For this clone: The junction departs from the called germline gene at one end, perhaps through a read error. The chain joins TRBV30 to TRBJ1-2; TRBD1 aligns across 9 bases. Germline V gives CDR1 GTSNPN, CDR2 SVGIG (reference sequence). This CDR3 has 15 amino acids. CDR3 in DNA: TGTGCCTGGAGTCCAACCGGGACAGGGCGACGCCTGAGGCGCTTC. Translated: CAWSPTGTGRRLRRF.

The CDR3 nucleotides read TGTGCCAGCAGCCAGGCAGGGATTTGGAATGAGCAGTTCTTC. The encoded protein is CASSQAGIWNEQFF. The V call is TRBV7-2, the J call TRBJ2-1; D might be TRBD1 (5 bases). Germline CDR1 and CDR2: SGHTA and FQGNSA. The length of the CDR3 is 14 residues. The germline V and J ends were trimmed by 5 bases and 7 bases, with 15 bases remaining between them.

In its sample, this clone was seen once. V and J are TRBV29-1 and TRBJ2-3, with D perhaps matching TRBD2 (5 bases). The CDR3 has 14 residues. Looked up from germline, CDR1 is SQVTM and CDR2 is ANQGSEA. Deletions cut 7 bases from V and 6 bases from J, with 20 bases between. The CDR3 reads CSAGIRRTVDTQYF. The CDR3 nucleotides are TGCAGCGCGGGTATAAGAAGGACTGTCGATACGCAGTATTTT.

The chain recombines TRBV5-5 with TRBJ1-4, with TRBD1 matching 7 bases. The CDR3 is made up of 15 amino acids. Per the germline V gene, CDR1 is SGHKS and CDR2 is YYEKEE (reference sequence). With 2 bases clipped from V and 7 bases from J, the junction kept 8 bases outside the gene matches. The CDR3 nucleotides read TGTGCCAGCAGCTTCTCAGGGGGTAAGGGTGAAAAACTGTTTTTT. Translation: CASSFSGGKGEKLFF.

This chain uses TRBV2 with TRBJ1-3, with a weak D call TRBD1 (5 bases). This CDR3 comprises 14 residues. Trimming took off 4 bases at V and 2 bases at J, with 9 bases between the two ends. Per the germline V gene, CDR1 is SNHLY and CDR2 is FYNNEI. CDR3 nucleotides: TGTGCCAGCAGTGCGAGGGGTGCTGGAAACACCATATATTTT. Its translation: CASSARGAGNTIYF.

With respect to this clone: An end of the junction differs from the germline gene, which may be a read error. The chain recombines TRBV7-7 with TRBJ2-5; 8 bases align to TRBD1. The CDR3 totals 16 residues. The germline V gene has CDR1 SSHAT and CDR2 FNYEAQ (reference sequence). The CDR3 DNA is TGTGCTAGCAGCTTAGTGGGGACAGGTGGTCCAGAGACCCAGTACTTC. Encoded protein: CASSLVGTGGPETQYF.

The chain has TRBV7-9 and TRBJ2-6; 8 bases agree with TRBD1. Germline-derived CDR1 and CDR2 are SEHNR and FQNEAQ (reference sequence). The CDR3 extends over 18 amino acids. The V gene end was trimmed by 7 bases and the J gene end by 0 bases; junction bases not matched to a gene: 11. The CDR3 sequence is CASKDPGQAFSGANVLTF. The CDR3 DNA sequence: TGTGCCAGCAAGGATCCGGGACAGGCGTTCTCTGGGGCCAACGTCCTGACTTTC.